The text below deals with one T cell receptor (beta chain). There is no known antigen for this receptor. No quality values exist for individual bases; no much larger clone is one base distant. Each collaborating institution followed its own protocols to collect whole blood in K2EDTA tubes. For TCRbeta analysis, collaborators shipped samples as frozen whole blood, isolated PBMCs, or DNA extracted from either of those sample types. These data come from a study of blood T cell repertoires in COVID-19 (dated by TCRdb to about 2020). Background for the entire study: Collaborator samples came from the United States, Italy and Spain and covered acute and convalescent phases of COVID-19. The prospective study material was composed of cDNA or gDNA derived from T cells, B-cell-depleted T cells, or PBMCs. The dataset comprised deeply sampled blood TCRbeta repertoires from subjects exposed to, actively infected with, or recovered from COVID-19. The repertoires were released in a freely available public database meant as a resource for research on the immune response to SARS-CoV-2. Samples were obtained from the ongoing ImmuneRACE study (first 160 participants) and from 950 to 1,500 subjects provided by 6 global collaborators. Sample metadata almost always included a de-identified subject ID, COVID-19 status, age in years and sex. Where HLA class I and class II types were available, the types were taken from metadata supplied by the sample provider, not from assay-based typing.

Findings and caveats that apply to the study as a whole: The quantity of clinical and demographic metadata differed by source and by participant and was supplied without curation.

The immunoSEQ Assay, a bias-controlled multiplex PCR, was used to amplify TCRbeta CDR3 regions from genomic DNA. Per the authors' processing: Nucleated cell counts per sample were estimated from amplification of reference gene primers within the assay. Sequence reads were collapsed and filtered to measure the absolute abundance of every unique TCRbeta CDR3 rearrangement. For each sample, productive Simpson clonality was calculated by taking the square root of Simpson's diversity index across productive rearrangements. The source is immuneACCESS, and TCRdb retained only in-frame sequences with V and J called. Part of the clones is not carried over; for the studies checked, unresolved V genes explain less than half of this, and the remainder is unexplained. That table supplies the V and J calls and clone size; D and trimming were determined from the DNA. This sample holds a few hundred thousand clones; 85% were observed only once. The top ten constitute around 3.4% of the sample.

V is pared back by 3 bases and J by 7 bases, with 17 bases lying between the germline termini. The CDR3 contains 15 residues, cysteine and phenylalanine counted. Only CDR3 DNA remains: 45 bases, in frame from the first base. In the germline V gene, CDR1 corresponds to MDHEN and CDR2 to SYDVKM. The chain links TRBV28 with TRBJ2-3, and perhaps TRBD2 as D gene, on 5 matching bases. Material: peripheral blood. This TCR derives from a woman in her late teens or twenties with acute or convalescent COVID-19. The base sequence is TGTGCCAGCAGTTTCTCTCTCGGGGTCATGAATACGCAGTATTTT. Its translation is CASSFSLGVMNTQYF.